This T cell receptor beta chain was found in a study of cytomegalovirus exposure and HLA in healthy donors. Both 60 Vbeta primers and 13 Jbeta primers went into the PCR. TCRdb's table, derived via immunoSEQ multiplex PCR, lists solely in-frame clones and lacks some. The sample includes some 110,000 clones, around three quarters seen only once; the top ten take about 0.84%. CDR1 is MNHEY and CDR2 is SMNVEV in the germline V gene (reference sequence). The CDR3 extends over 12 amino acids. V was shortened by 6 bases and J by 6 bases, with 10 bases between the two germline ends. J is TRBJ2-3 and V is TRBV27, with D tentatively TRBD2 (6 bases). The sample consisted of PBMCs. The sequence was obtained from a boy between 10 and 17 years old in good health and CMV-seronegative. CDR3 amino acids: CASRRGGDTQYF. The CDR3 DNA reads as TGTGCCAGCAGAAGGGGAGGCGATACGCAGTATTTT.